Listed below are T cell receptor beta chains from one sample, sequenced in a study of T cells after yellow fever vaccination. TCRdb recomputed calls from the 5' RACE reads with MiXCR, one row per CDR3 protein. This table has hundreds of thousands of distinct CDR3 sequences, just over 20% appearing once. The sequences come from PBMCs, collected more than 20 days after the first yellow fever vaccination. All receptors derive from a man between 18 and 35 years old who received the YFV17D yellow fever vaccine. Each CDR3 is given with its conserved first and last residue. The order of the fields is J gene, V gene, D gene, clone size, CDR3 protein, CDR3 DNA. The D gene is left open where the match is weak. Clone size is not always given. Where it is, it says once, few, many or a class for expanded clones.

j_call: TRBJ2-1
v_call: TRBV6-2/TRBV6-3
d_call: -
clone_size: few
cdr3_aa: CASSYESGLEQFF
cdr3_nt: TGTGCCAGCAGTTACGAGTCAGGGCTTGAGCAGTTCTTC

j_call: TRBJ2-1
v_call: TRBV12-3/TRBV12-4
d_call: TRBD2
clone_size: -
cdr3_aa: CASSLTSGGKDEQFF
cdr3_nt: TGTGCCAGCAGTTTAACTAGCGGGGGGAAGGATGAGCAGTTCTTC

j_call: TRBJ2-1
v_call: TRBV24-1
d_call: TRBD2
clone_size: few
cdr3_aa: CATSDSSGADEQFF
cdr3_nt: TGTGCCACCAGTGATTCTAGCGGGGCTGATGAGCAGTTCTTC

j_call: TRBJ2-5
v_call: TRBV9
d_call: TRBD2
clone_size: -
cdr3_aa: CASSEGLLGDQETQYF
cdr3_nt: TGTGCCAGCAGCGAGGGACTACTAGGAGACCAAGAGACCCAGTACTTC

j_call: TRBJ1-4
v_call: TRBV7-2
d_call: -
clone_size: -
cdr3_aa: CASGSRWGAGEKLFF
cdr3_nt: TGTGCCAGCGGCTCCCGATGGGGAGCGGGTGAAAAACTGTTTTTT

j_call: TRBJ1-5
v_call: TRBV10-3
d_call: -
clone_size: -
cdr3_aa: CAISEWGSNQPQHF
cdr3_nt: TGTGCCATCAGTGAATGGGGAAGCAATCAGCCCCAGCATTTT

j_call: TRBJ2-1
v_call: TRBV6-2/TRBV6-3
d_call: TRBD2
clone_size: -
cdr3_aa: CASSTPFPSGGLLF
cdr3_nt: TGTGCCAGCAGTACCCCTTTTCCGTCGGGGGGGCTACTCTTC

j_call: TRBJ2-7
v_call: TRBV4-3
d_call: -
clone_size: -
cdr3_aa: CASSQWADTRYEQYF
cdr3_nt: TGCGCCAGCAGCCAATGGGCAGACACTCGGTACGAGCAGTACTTC

j_call: TRBJ2-1
v_call: TRBV7-3
d_call: -
clone_size: few
cdr3_aa: CASSLNRAEDEQFF
cdr3_nt: TGTGCCAGCAGCTTAAACCGGGCAGAAGATGAGCAGTTCTTC

j_call: TRBJ1-1
v_call: TRBV5-1
d_call: TRBD1
clone_size: -
cdr3_aa: CASSATGARDTEAFF
cdr3_nt: TGCGCCAGCAGCGCGACAGGGGCAAGGGACACTGAAGCTTTCTTT

j_call: TRBJ2-1
v_call: TRBV7-2
d_call: TRBD1
clone_size: few
cdr3_aa: CASSVNRGRNEQFF
cdr3_nt: TGTGCCAGCAGCGTTAACAGGGGGCGAAATGAGCAGTTCTTC

j_call: TRBJ2-3
v_call: TRBV11-1
d_call: TRBD2
clone_size: -
cdr3_aa: CASSNPSRGEYAQITQYF
cdr3_nt: TGTGCCAGCAGCAACCCCAGTCGGGGGGAATACGCACAGATAACGCAGTATTTT

j_call: TRBJ1-1
v_call: TRBV7-2
d_call: -
clone_size: -
cdr3_aa: CASSTRTANTEAFF
cdr3_nt: TGTGCCAGCAGCACGCGGACAGCGAACACTGAAGCTTTCTTT

j_call: TRBJ2-5
v_call: TRBV10-3
d_call: TRBD2
clone_size: few
cdr3_aa: CAISESVLTSGQETQYF
cdr3_nt: TGTGCCATCAGTGAGTCCGTCCTGACTAGCGGCCAAGAGACCCAGTACTTC

j_call: TRBJ2-1
v_call: TRBV3-1
d_call: -
clone_size: few
cdr3_aa: CASSQNQGPEQFF
cdr3_nt: TGTGCCAGCAGCCAAAACCAGGGGCCTGAGCAGTTCTTC

j_call: TRBJ2-5
v_call: TRBV6-5
d_call: TRBD2
clone_size: few
cdr3_aa: CASSYFLAGGQETQYF
cdr3_nt: TGTGCCAGCAGTTACTTCCTAGCGGGGGGCCAAGAGACCCAGTACTTC

j_call: TRBJ2-2
v_call: TRBV5-1
d_call: -
clone_size: few
cdr3_aa: CASSFSREYTGELFF
cdr3_nt: TGCGCCAGCAGCTTCTCCAGGGAGTACACCGGGGAGCTGTTTTTT

j_call: TRBJ2-5
v_call: TRBV7-7
d_call: -
clone_size: few
cdr3_aa: CASSLGPGQSSETQYF
cdr3_nt: TGTGCTAGCAGCTTAGGGCCGGGGCAGTCCTCCGAGACCCAGTACTTC

j_call: TRBJ1-1
v_call: TRBV4-1
d_call: -
clone_size: -
cdr3_aa: CASSQDPGTPYEAFF
cdr3_nt: TGCGCCAGCAGCCAGGATCCCGGGACACCTTATGAAGCTTTCTTT

j_call: TRBJ2-7
v_call: TRBV5-1
d_call: -
clone_size: -
cdr3_aa: CASSSHRIPYEQYF
cdr3_nt: TGCGCCAGCAGCTCGCACAGGATCCCCTACGAGCAGTACTTC

j_call: TRBJ1-1
v_call: TRBV12-3/TRBV12-4
d_call: -
clone_size: -
cdr3_aa: CASAGNTEAFF
cdr3_nt: TGTGCCAGCGCGGGGAACACTGAAGCTTTCTTT

j_call: TRBJ1-3
v_call: TRBV28
d_call: TRBD1
clone_size: few
cdr3_aa: CATAEQGRSGNTIYF
cdr3_nt: TGTGCCACCGCGGAACAGGGGAGATCGGGAAACACCATATATTTT

j_call: TRBJ1-2
v_call: TRBV9
d_call: TRBD1
clone_size: few
cdr3_aa: CASSAEGQTNYGYTF
cdr3_nt: TGTGCCAGCAGCGCTGAGGGACAGACTAACTATGGCTACACCTTC

j_call: TRBJ1-1
v_call: TRBV6-1
d_call: -
clone_size: -
cdr3_aa: CASILDSPGTEAFF
cdr3_nt: TGTGCCAGCATTCTTGACAGCCCGGGCACTGAAGCTTTCTTT

j_call: TRBJ1-1
v_call: TRBV20-1
d_call: -
clone_size: few
cdr3_aa: CSAPPTGYTEAFF
cdr3_nt: TGCAGTGCCCCCCCTACAGGCTACACTGAAGCTTTCTTT

j_call: TRBJ2-1
v_call: TRBV4-3
d_call: TRBD1
clone_size: few
cdr3_aa: CASSRGGEGTGVYNEQFF
cdr3_nt: TGCGCCAGCAGTCGCGGGGGAGAAGGGACAGGGGTCTACAATGAGCAGTTCTTC

j_call: TRBJ2-7
v_call: TRBV20-1
d_call: -
clone_size: -
cdr3_aa: CSASSAQGGYEQYF
cdr3_nt: TGCAGTGCTAGTTCGGCTCAGGGGGGATACGAGCAGTACTTC

j_call: TRBJ2-7
v_call: TRBV7-9
d_call: TRBD2
clone_size: -
cdr3_aa: CASSPGTRGYEQYF
cdr3_nt: TGTGCCAGCAGCCCGGGGACTAGAGGATACGAGCAGTACTTC

j_call: TRBJ2-1
v_call: TRBV10-2
d_call: -
clone_size: -
cdr3_aa: CASKRGGFEQFF
cdr3_nt: TGCGCCAGCAAGAGGGGGGGCTTTGAGCAGTTCTTC

j_call: TRBJ2-2
v_call: TRBV11-2
d_call: -
clone_size: -
cdr3_aa: CASSFGQGLGTGELFF
cdr3_nt: TGTGCCAGCAGTTTTGGGCAGGGGTTGGGCACCGGGGAGCTGTTTTTT

j_call: TRBJ2-2
v_call: TRBV20-1
d_call: TRBD1
clone_size: few
cdr3_aa: CSARTGAGTGELFF
cdr3_nt: TGCAGTGCTAGGACAGGGGCCGGAACCGGGGAGCTGTTTTTT

j_call: TRBJ2-5
v_call: TRBV4-2
d_call: -
clone_size: few
cdr3_aa: CASSQEDRETQYF
cdr3_nt: TGTGCCAGCAGCCAAGAGGACCGAGAGACCCAGTACTTC

j_call: TRBJ2-3
v_call: TRBV27
d_call: -
clone_size: few
cdr3_aa: CASSPLGTQYF
cdr3_nt: TGTGCCAGCAGCCCCCTCGGTACGCAGTATTTT

j_call: TRBJ2-7
v_call: TRBV4-1
d_call: -
clone_size: -
cdr3_aa: CASSQVGTGVTYEQYF
cdr3_nt: TGCGCCAGCAGCCAAGTGGGAACAGGCGTAACCTACGAGCAGTACTTC

j_call: TRBJ2-3
v_call: TRBV7-9
d_call: -
clone_size: -
cdr3_aa: CASSQDITQYF
cdr3_nt: TGTGCCAGCAGCCAGGACATTACGCAGTATTTT

j_call: TRBJ2-7
v_call: TRBV18
d_call: -
clone_size: few
cdr3_aa: CASSPMVEIYEQYF
cdr3_nt: TGTGCCAGCTCACCAATGGTGGAAATTTACGAGCAGTACTTC

j_call: TRBJ1-1
v_call: TRBV27
d_call: -
clone_size: -
cdr3_aa: CASSLGAATEAFF
cdr3_nt: TGTGCCAGCTCATTAGGAGCAGCCACTGAAGCTTTCTTT

j_call: TRBJ1-6
v_call: TRBV6-2/TRBV6-3
d_call: TRBD1
clone_size: few
cdr3_aa: CASRQRTGPEGTLHF
cdr3_nt: TGTGCCAGCAGACAACGGACAGGACCCGAGGGGACCCTCCACTTT

j_call: TRBJ2-1
v_call: TRBV14
d_call: -
clone_size: few
cdr3_aa: CASSQLRNSYNEQFF
cdr3_nt: TGTGCCAGCAGCCAACTCCGTAATTCCTACAATGAGCAGTTCTTC

j_call: TRBJ2-3
v_call: TRBV15
d_call: -
clone_size: -
cdr3_aa: CATSPRAGQDTQYF
cdr3_nt: TGTGCCACCAGCCCCAGGGCGGGTCAGGATACGCAGTATTTT

j_call: TRBJ2-5
v_call: TRBV12-3/TRBV12-4
d_call: TRBD1
clone_size: few
cdr3_aa: CASCSSGTGETQYF
cdr3_nt: TGTGCCAGCTGTTCCTCCGGGACAGGAGAGACCCAGTACTTC

j_call: TRBJ2-7
v_call: TRBV7-6
d_call: TRBD1
clone_size: -
cdr3_aa: CASSLGAGTGGYEQYF
cdr3_nt: TGTGCCAGCAGCTTAGGGGCCGGGACAGGGGGGTACGAGCAGTACTTC